The count of the clone carrying this TCR beta chain is one. Each clinical donor contributed on average approximately 93,000 T cells from unsorted cryopreserved PBMC. The data derive from a study of T cells in tuberculosis. V shed 0 bases and J shed 5 bases, with 13 bases lying between them. The V gene's germline CDR1 is LNHDA and CDR2 SQIVND (reference sequence). The CDR3 consists of 15 residues. Assay: immunoSEQ multiplex PCR; the TCRdb copy retains only in-frame clones and omits some. The sample records fewer than 55,000 clones, about 95% being singletons. The chain uses TRBV19 and TRBJ1-1; maybe TRBD1 (5 bases). This sequence was found in a donor between 10 and 35 years old with latent tuberculosis or without tuberculosis infection. Sequencing was done on a sample of PBMCs. The chain's CDR3 is CASSIEGGTGTEAFF. The CDR3, as DNA: TGTGCCAGTAGTATAGAGGGGGGTACGGGGACTGAAGCTTTCTTT.